Below are 7 T cell receptor beta chains sequenced from a single sample in a study of PD-1 blockade in classical Hodgkin lymphoma. The time point was: cycle 4 day 1 (C4D1), after five to seven weeks of nivolumab. Each patient's relapse followed autologous stem cell transplantation, and brentuximab vedotin exposure varied. The method was immunoSEQ multiplex PCR; TCRdb's version includes in-frame clones alone and lacks a portion of them. The sample holds roughly 100,000 clones, around 90% seen once. The specimen was peripheral blood mononuclear cells (PBMCs), collected before the fourth cycle of nivolumab. The source is a human donor with classical Hodgkin lymphoma.

V usage is TRBV27 and J usage is TRBJ2-7, with 7 bases that match TRBD1. CDR3 length: 12 amino acids. Germline CDR1 reads MNHEY; CDR2 reads SMNVEV (reference sequence). The CDR3, as DNA: TGTGCTACGACCGACAGGGCCTACGAGCAGTACTTC. Translation: CATTDRAYEQYF.

The chain links TRBV5-4 to TRBJ1-1, with 7 positions matching TRBD1. Germline CDR1 is SGHNT and CDR2 is YYREEE (reference sequence). V was clipped by 3 bases and J by 1 base; unmatched bases: 3. CDR3 length: 14 residues. The CDR3: CASSYRQGNTEAFF. In DNA, the CDR3 is TGTGCCAGCAGCTATAGACAGGGGAACACTGAAGCTTTCTTT.

This clone occurred a few times. V usage is TRBV30 and J usage is TRBJ1-5; possibly TRBD1 for D (6 bases). This CDR3 region has 15 residues. V was clipped by 2 bases and J by 4 bases, with 15 bases between them. CDR1 and CDR2 (germline): GTSNPN, SVGIG (reference sequence). CDR3 region: CAWSHGGGRNQPQHF. The CDR3 DNA sequence: TGTGCCTGGAGTCACGGGGGGGGGCGAAATCAGCCCCAGCATTTT.

The chain has TRBV19 and TRBJ1-1, with D hard to call. The CDR3 has 12 amino acids. Germline values: CDR1 LNHDA, CDR2 SQIVND (reference sequence). The V end lost 5 bases, the J end lost 3 bases, and 7 bases lay between the germline ends. For the CDR3, the DNA is TGTGCCAGTAGTGAAAGGGACACTGAAGCTTTCTTT. Protein product: CASSERDTEAFF.

The chain combines TRBV6-1 with TRBJ1-2, with D unclear. V lost 1 base to trimming and J lost 2 bases, with 14 bases between them. Germline values: CDR1 MNHNS, CDR2 SASEGT. This CDR3 region has 16 residues. The DNA for the CDR3 is TGTGCCAGCAGTGAAGTAAGGTTGTTTAGGAACTATGGCTACACCTTC. Translating it yields CASSEVRLFRNYGYTF.

The rearrangement uses TRBV11-2 and TRBJ2-6; D not certain. Germline lookup yields CDR1 SGHAT and CDR2 FQNNGV. V dropped 4 bases and J dropped 1 base, with 11 bases sitting between them. The CDR3 covers 16 residues. CDR3 coding DNA: TGTGCCAGCAGCTGGCAGGCCTATTCTGGGGCCAACGTCCTGACTTTC. Its translation: CASSWQAYSGANVLTF.

The rearrangement uses TRBV7-9 and TRBJ2-5; 10 bases match TRBD1. Germline V gene sequence: CDR1 SEHNR, CDR2 FQNEAQ (reference sequence). This CDR3 region has 16 residues. V gave up 5 bases and J gave up 4 bases; unmatched junction bases: 10. DNA of the CDR3: TGTGCCAGCAGCCGCACCGGGACAGGGGCAGGAGAGACCCAGTACTTC. It codes for CASSRTGTGAGETQYF.